These 6 T cell receptor beta chains came from one sample sequenced in a study of T cells in Graves' hyperthyroidism and ophthalmopathy. It was RNA transcripts that yielded the amplified TCR beta CDR3 regions. HTBI primers drove first-round RT-PCR of the TCR CDR3. One entry per CDR3 protein, called by TCRdb with MiXCR from the multiplex PCR reads. The sample includes roughly 350,000 distinct CDR3 sequences, 14% of them seen just once. The sequencing input was blood. The receptors were gathered from a woman aged 25 to 39 with Graves' hyperthyroidism.

This clonotype occurred a few times. A read error is possible here, since a much larger clone lies one base away. Because the CDR3 is missing its conserved closing phenylalanine or tryptophan, this is likely a read error. The chain recombines TRBV29-1 with TRBJ1-2; 7 bases are a match to TRBD1. With V trimmed by 7 bases and J by 2 bases, 7 bases remained unmatched. Looked up from germline, CDR1 is SQVTM and CDR2 is ANQGSEA. The CDR3 extends over 13 amino acids. As DNA, the CDR3 is TGCAGCGCGCTCTCGGACAGGAACTATGGCTACACCCTC. Its translation: CSALSDRNYGYTL.

A few counts support this clonotype. The J gene is TRBJ1-6, the V gene TRBV30; 9 bases line up with TRBD1. This CDR3 has 14 amino acids. CDR1 is GTSNPN, CDR2 SVGIG, per germline (reference sequence). After removal of 8 bases from V and 7 bases from J, the junction contained 9 bases not matched to a gene. The CDR3 is CARRTDRGNSPLHF. DNA of the CDR3: TGTGCCAGGCGGACCGACAGGGGGAATTCACCCCTCCACTTT.

There are many counts of this clonotype. V is TRBV7-9 and J is TRBJ2-3; D is unclear. The CDR3 contains 12 residues. Trimming took off 6 bases at V and 4 bases at J, with 8 bases between the two ends. CDR1 and CDR2 from the germline V gene are SEHNR and FQNEAQ (reference sequence). The CDR3 region is CASSSEADTQYF. CDR3 coding DNA: TGTGCCAGCAGTTCCGAGGCAGATACGCAGTATTTT. The variable domain in full, completed from reference TRBV7-9 and TRBJ2-3, reads DTGVSQNPRHKITKRGQNVTFRCDPISEHNRLYWYRQTLGQGPEFLTYFQNEAQLEKSRLLSDRFSAERPKGSFSTLEIQRTEQGDSAMYLCASSSEADTQYFGPGTRLTVL.

The sample holds many counts of this clonotype. The chain employs TRBV6-5 and TRBJ1-1; D may be TRBD1 (6 bases). The germline V gene has CDR1 MNHEY and CDR2 SVGAGI. The CDR3 runs to 15 residues. The V and J ends lost 0 bases and 6 bases respectively, with 14 bases between them. DNA of the CDR3: TGTGCCAGCAGTTACTCGAATACAGGGCGTTCTGAAGCTTTCTTT. It encodes CASSYSNTGRSEAFF.

The chain uses TRBV24-1 and TRBJ2-1; D not certain. V lost 0 bases to trimming and J lost 1 base, with 6 bases between them. CDR1 and CDR2 (germline): KGHDR, SFDVKD. The CDR3 has 15 residues. CDR3 nucleotide sequence: TGTGCCACCAGTGATTTGTCCGGGTCCTACAATGAGCAGTTCTTC. This codes for CATSDLSGSYNEQFF.

The table lists this clonotype with a few counts. The rearrangement uses TRBV29-1 and TRBJ2-1; D might be TRBD2 (7 bases). Germline values: CDR1 SQVTM, CDR2 ANQGSEA. The ends were cut back, 6 bases at V and 0 bases at J, with 24 bases in the middle. The CDR3 has 18 amino acids. The chain's CDR3 is CSVRLSRRGGSSYNEQFF. CDR3 coding DNA: TGCAGCGTAAGGCTTTCGCGGAGGGGGGGAAGCTCCTACAATGAGCAGTTCTTC.